The present entry profiles one TCR beta chain with its context. Its cognate antigen is unknown. The naive CD8 population came from CD45RO-negative cells selected for CCR7, without terminally differentiated effector memory CD45RA+ cells. The study drew its donors from healthy HIV-negative adults without recent acute infections or vaccinations. V trimming: 7 bases; J trimming: 4 bases; junction bases outside the gene matches: 9. The CDR3 runs 17 residues. Germline lookup yields CDR1 LNHDA and CDR2 SQIVND (reference sequence). The entry originates in a study of shared clonotypes between healthy human individuals. Across the whole study: Two female and a few male donors aged 18 to 49 were enrolled.

The repertoire was sequenced with immunoSEQ multiplex PCR; TCRdb's copy has only in-frame clones and lacks some. This sample has 1.5 million to 2.5 million clones; approximately 94% occur once, and the top ten carry 0.9% to 1.5%. Findings and caveats of the study: It was expected that sequencing depth would affect clonotype sharing among donors. The four-donor shared clonotypes exceeded non-shared clonotypes in generation probability, with non-shared ones scoring lower.

This sequence joins TRBV19 and TRBJ2-1, with 14 bases aligning to TRBD2. The sample taken for sequencing was naive CD8+ T cells sorted from blood. The sequence was obtained from a man between 18 and 29 years old in good health. As DNA, the CDR3 is TGTGCCAGTAAAGGGACTAGCGGGGGCCAAGTATACAATGAGCAGTTCTTC. This translates into CASKGTSGGQVYNEQFF.